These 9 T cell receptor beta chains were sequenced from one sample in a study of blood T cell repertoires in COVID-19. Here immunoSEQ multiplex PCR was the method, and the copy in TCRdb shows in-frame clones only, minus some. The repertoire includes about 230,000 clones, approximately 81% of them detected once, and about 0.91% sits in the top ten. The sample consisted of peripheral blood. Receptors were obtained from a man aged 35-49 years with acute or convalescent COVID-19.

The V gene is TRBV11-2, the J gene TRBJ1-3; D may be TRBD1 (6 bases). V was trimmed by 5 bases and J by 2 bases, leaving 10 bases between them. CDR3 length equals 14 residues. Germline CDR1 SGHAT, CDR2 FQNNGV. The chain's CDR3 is CASSGGAPGNTIYF. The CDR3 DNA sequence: TGTGCCAGCAGCGGGGGGGCGCCTGGAAACACCATATATTTT.

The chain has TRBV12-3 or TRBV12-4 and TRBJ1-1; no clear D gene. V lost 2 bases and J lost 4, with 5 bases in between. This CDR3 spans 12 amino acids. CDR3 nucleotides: TGTGCCAGCAGTTTATTTAGCACTGAAGCTTTCTTT. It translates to CASSLFSTEAFF.

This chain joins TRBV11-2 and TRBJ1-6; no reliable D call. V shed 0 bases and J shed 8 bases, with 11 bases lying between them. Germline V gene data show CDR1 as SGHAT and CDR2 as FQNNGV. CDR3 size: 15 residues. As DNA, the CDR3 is TGTGCCAGCAGCTTAGATTGGGCTTTTGATTCACCCCTCCACTTT. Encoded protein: CASSLDWAFDSPLHF.

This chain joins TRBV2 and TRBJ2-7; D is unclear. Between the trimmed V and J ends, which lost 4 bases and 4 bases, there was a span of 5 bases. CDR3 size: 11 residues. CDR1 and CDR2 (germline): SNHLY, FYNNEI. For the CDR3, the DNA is TGTGCCAGCAGTGGCGAGTACGAGCAGTACTTC. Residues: CASSGEYEQYF.

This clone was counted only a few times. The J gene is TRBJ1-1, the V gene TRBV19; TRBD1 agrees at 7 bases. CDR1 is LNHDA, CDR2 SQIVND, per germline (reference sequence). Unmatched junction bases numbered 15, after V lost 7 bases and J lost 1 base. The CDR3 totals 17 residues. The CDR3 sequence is CASNTLSGQAKNTEAFF. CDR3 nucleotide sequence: TGTGCCAGTAACACTCTCTCAGGACAGGCAAAGAACACTGAAGCTTTCTTT. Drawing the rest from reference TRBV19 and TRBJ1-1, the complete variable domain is DGGITQSPKYLFRKEGQNVTLSCEQNLNHDAMYWYRQDPGQGLRLIYYSQIVNDFQKGDIAEGYSVSREKKESFPLTVTSAQKNPTAFYLCASNTLSGQAKNTEAFFGQGTRLTVV.

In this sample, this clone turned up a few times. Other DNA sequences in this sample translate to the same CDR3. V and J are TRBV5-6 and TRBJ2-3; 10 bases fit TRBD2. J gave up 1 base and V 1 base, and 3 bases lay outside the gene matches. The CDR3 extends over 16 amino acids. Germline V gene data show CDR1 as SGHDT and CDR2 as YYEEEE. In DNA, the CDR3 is TGTGCCAGCAGCTTGCCCGGGACTAGCGGCACAGATACGCAGTATTTT. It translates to CASSLPGTSGTDTQYF. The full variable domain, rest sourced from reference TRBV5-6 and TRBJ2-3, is DAGVTQSPTHLIKTRGQQVTLRCSPKSGHDTVSWYQQALGQGPQFIFQYYEEEERQRGNFPDRFSGHQFPNYSSELNVNALLLGDSALYLCASSLPGTSGTDTQYFGPGTRLTVL.

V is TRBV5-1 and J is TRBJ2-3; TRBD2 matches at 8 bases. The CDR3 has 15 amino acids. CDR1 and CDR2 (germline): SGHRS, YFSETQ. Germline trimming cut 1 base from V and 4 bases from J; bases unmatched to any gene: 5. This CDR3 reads CASSLRTSIPDTQYF. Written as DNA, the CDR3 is TGCGCCAGCAGCTTGAGGACTAGCATCCCAGATACGCAGTATTTT.

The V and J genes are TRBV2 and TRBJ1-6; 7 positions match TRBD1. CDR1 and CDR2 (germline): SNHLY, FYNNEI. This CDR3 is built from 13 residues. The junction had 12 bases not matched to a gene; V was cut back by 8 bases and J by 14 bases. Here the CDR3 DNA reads TGTGCCAGCCTCCGGGACAGCGTTACGTCCCTCCACTTT. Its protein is CASLRDSVTSLHF. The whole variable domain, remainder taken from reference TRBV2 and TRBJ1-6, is EPEVTQTPSHQVTQMGQEVILRCVPISNHLYFYWYRQILGQKVEFLVSFYNNEISEKSEIFDDQFSVERPDGSNFTLKIRSTKLEDSAMYFCASLRDSVTSLHFGNGTRLTVT.

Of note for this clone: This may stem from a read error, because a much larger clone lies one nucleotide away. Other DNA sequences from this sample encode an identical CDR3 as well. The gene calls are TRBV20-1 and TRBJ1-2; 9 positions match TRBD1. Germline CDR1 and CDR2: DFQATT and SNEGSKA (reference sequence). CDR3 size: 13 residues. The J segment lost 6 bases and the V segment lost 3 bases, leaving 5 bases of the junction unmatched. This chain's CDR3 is CSASKGQGDGYTF. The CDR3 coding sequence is TGCAGTGCTAGTAAGGGACAGGGCGATGGCTACACCTTC.